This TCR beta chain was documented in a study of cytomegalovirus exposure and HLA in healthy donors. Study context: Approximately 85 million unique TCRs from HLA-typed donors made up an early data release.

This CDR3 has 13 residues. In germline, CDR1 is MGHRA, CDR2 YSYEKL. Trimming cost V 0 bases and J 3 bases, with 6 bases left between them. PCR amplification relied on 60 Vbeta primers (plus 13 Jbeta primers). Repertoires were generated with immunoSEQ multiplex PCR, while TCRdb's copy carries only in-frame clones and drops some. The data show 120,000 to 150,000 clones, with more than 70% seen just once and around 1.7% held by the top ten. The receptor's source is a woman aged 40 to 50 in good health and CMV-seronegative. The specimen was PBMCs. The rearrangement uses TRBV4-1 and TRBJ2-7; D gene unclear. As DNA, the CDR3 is TGCGCCAGCAGCCAAGACCTCGGCTACGAGCAGTACTTC. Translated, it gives CASSQDLGYEQYF.